This T cell receptor (beta chain) originates from a study of CD8 T cells in ankylosing spondylitis. Looked up from germline, CDR1 is ENHRY and CDR2 is SYGVKD. Trimming shortened V by 3 bases and J by 0 bases, and 9 bases separated the two germline ends. The CDR3 runs 15 residues. Comment on this clonotype: Its antigen is unknown.

Study outcomes and limitations: A TCR beta motif made of 7 to 9 highly homologous variants seemed typical of ankylosing spondylitis blood. CD8+ by phenotype, disease-linked clones were relatively rare in peripheral blood. Reported data indicate significant enrichment of disease-linked clones within matched ankylosing spondylitis synovial fluid.

Libraries for TCR beta were made by quantitative 5'-RACE with molecular barcodes. TCRdb reprocessed the 5' RACE reads with MiXCR, giving one entry per CDR3 protein. The data contain roughly 170,000 distinct CDR3 sequences, approximately 9% of them singletons. The sequencing sample was made of blood, either unsorted or a sorted T cell fraction (not recorded which). The rearrangement uses TRBV10-3 and TRBJ2-4; D remains unclear. The TCR comes from a female donor with ankylosing spondylitis or in good health (not recorded which). CDR3 loop: CAISDGGLAKNIQYF. The CDR3 bases are TGTGCCATCAGTGACGGCGGTCTAGCCAAAAACATTCAGTACTTC.